These 19 T cell receptor beta chains came from one sample sequenced in a study of T cells after yellow fever vaccination. TCRdb reprocessed the 5' RACE reads with MiXCR, giving one entry per CDR3 protein. The sample includes some 670,000 distinct CDR3 sequences, around an eighth seen only once; the top ten take more than 13%. Sequenced material: PBMCs, taken on the day of the yellow fever booster vaccination. These receptors all come from a man aged 25-40 years who received the YFV17D yellow fever vaccine.

The rearrangement joins TRBV27 to TRBJ1-1; D is uncertain. Per the germline V gene, CDR1 is MNHEY and CDR2 is SMNVEV (reference sequence). CDR3 length: 11 residues. Between the trimmed V and J ends, which lost 4 bases and 11 bases, there was a span of 11 bases. The CDR3 here is CASSSARRAFF. CDR3 DNA: TGTGCCAGCAGTTCGGCCCGGAGGGCTTTCTTT.

The chain links TRBV7-2 to TRBJ2-1; D perhaps matches TRBD2 (6 bases). V was cut by 5 bases and J by 4 bases, with 12 bases left in between. This CDR3 is built from 14 residues. Germline loops: CDR1 SGHTA, CDR2 FQGNSA. The CDR3 region is CASSERTIYNEQFF. Here the CDR3 DNA reads TGTGCCAGCAGCGAGAGGACTATTTACAATGAGCAGTTCTTC.

This clonotype was counted between two and nine times. The rearrangement joins TRBV11-3 to TRBJ2-1, with 9 bases that match TRBD1. This CDR3 comprises 15 residues. The V and J ends lost 4 bases and 3 bases, in that order; junction bases with no gene match: 4. Germline V lookup: CDR1 SGHNT, CDR2 YENEEA. CDR3 DNA sequence: TGTGCCAGCAGCTGGGGACAGGGTGACTACAATGAGCAGTTCTTC. This gives the protein CASSWGQGDYNEQFF.

This clonotype turned up a few times. V is TRBV24-1 and J is TRBJ2-5; D call uncertain. Trimming stripped 1 base from V and 5 bases from J, with 4 bases between. This CDR3 has 12 amino acids. CDR1 and CDR2 from the germline V gene are KGHDR and SFDVKD. The CDR3 coding sequence is TGTGCCACCAGTGATTTCGGGGAGACCCAGTACTTC. This gives the protein CATSDFGETQYF.

This sequence joins TRBV30 and TRBJ2-5; TRBD2 might be the D (6 bases). The germline CDR1 and CDR2 sequences are GTSNPN and SVGIG (reference sequence). V was cut by 3 bases and J by 5 bases, with 13 bases left in between. This CDR3 contains 13 residues. CDR3 DNA sequence: TGTGCCTGGAGATCCCGCGGGGAGGAGACCCAGTACTTC. Encoded protein: CAWRSRGEETQYF. Complete variable domain (other parts from reference TRBV30 and TRBJ2-5): SQTIHQWPATLVQPVGSPLSLECTVEGTSNPNLYWYRQAAGRGLQLLFYSVGIGQISSEVPQNLSASRPQDRQFILSSKKLLLSDSGFYLCAWRSRGEETQYFGPGTRLLVL.

In its sample, this clonotype was seen a few times. CDR3 in amino acids: CSARALGTDTQYF. CDR3 nucleotides: TGCAGTGCTAGAGCTCTGGGGACAGATACGCAGTATTTT. The chain recombines TRBV20-1 with TRBJ2-3; D not certain. CDR1 DFQATT and CDR2 SNEGSKA come from the germline V gene (reference sequence). The CDR3 has 13 residues. V lost 1 base to trimming and J lost 3 bases, with 8 bases between them.

The rearrangement uses TRBV20-1 and TRBJ2-2; maybe TRBD2 (7 bases). The CDR3 runs to 13 residues. V lost 6 bases, J lost 5 bases, and 13 bases lay in between. The germline V gene encodes CDR1 DFQATT and CDR2 SNEGSKA (reference sequence). In nucleotides, the CDR3 is TGCAGTGCCCGGGGGGCGAGGACCGGGGAGCTGTTTTTT. It codes for CSARGARTGELFF.

The gene calls are TRBV7-9 and TRBJ2-1; the match to TRBD1 covers 11 bases. CDR3 length: 14 residues. CDR1 is SEHNR and CDR2 is FQNEAQ in the germline V gene (reference sequence). J was trimmed by 9 bases and V by 6 bases; bases with no gene match: 7. The CDR3 DNA reads TGTGCCAGCAGAGGACAGGGGGCTAAGGGTGAGCAGTTCTTC. Translation gives CASRGQGAKGEQFF.

The chain joins TRBV6-1 to TRBJ2-7, with 7 bases lining up with TRBD1. The germline V gene has CDR1 MNHNS and CDR2 SASEGT. Trimming removed 8 bases from V and 4 bases from J; junction bases left unmatched: 8. This CDR3 has 13 amino acids. In nucleotides, the CDR3 is TGTGCCAGCTTCGACAGGGTCTCATACGAGCAGTACTTC. It specifies CASFDRVSYEQYF.

This clonotype has just a few counts. The chain carries TRBV4-3 and TRBJ2-1, with 9 bases fitting TRBD2. Germline V gene data show CDR1 as LGHNA and CDR2 as YSLEER. Trimming cost V 0 bases and J 0 bases; bases outside gene matches: 9. The CDR3 runs to 19 residues. The CDR3 protein is CASSQDVRSGRSSYNEQFF. DNA of the CDR3: TGCGCCAGCAGCCAAGATGTTCGGAGCGGGAGGAGCTCCTACAATGAGCAGTTCTTC.

The sample holds a few counts of this clonotype. This chain joins TRBV20-1 and TRBJ1-6, with 7 nucleotides matching TRBD1. Germline V gene lookup returns CDR1 DFQATT and CDR2 SNEGSKA (reference sequence). The CDR3 is made up of 13 amino acids. The V segment lost 6 bases and the J segment 6 bases; nucleotides outside the gene matches: 5. CDR3 loop: CSAGDSLNSPLHF. DNA for the CDR3: TGCAGTGCGGGGGACAGCCTTAATTCACCCCTCCACTTT.

The gene calls are TRBV19 and TRBJ2-5, with a possible D match to TRBD1 (6 bases). The V end lost 3 bases, the J end lost 4 bases, and 15 bases lay between the germline ends. The CDR3 has 15 residues. Germline values: CDR1 LNHDA, CDR2 SQIVND (reference sequence). CDR3 nucleotides: TGTGCCAGTAGTATCGGCGGACTCAGGGGAGAGACCCAGTACTTC. Protein: CASSIGGLRGETQYF. Supplemented by reference TRBV19 and TRBJ2-5, the full variable domain reads DGGITQSPKYLFRKEGQNVTLSCEQNLNHDAMYWYRQDPGQGLRLIYYSQIVNDFQKGDIAEGYSVSREKKESFPLTVTSAQKNPTAFYLCASSIGGLRGETQYFGPGTRLLVL.

This clonotype was seen repeatedly, ten times or more. The J gene is TRBJ1-1, the V gene TRBV12-3 or TRBV12-4, with D unclear. The CDR3 consists of 13 residues. Trimming cost V 2 bases and J 1 base, with 5 bases left between them. CDR3 amino acids: CASSLSENTEAFF. The CDR3 DNA reads as TGTGCCAGCAGTTTATCGGAGAACACTGAAGCTTTCTTT.

V is TRBV6-5 and J is TRBJ2-7, with D hard to call. CDR3 length equals 11 residues. With 7 bases removed from V and 7 bases from J, the gap between germline ends came to 11 bases. Germline CDR1 is MNHEY and CDR2 is SVGAGI. CDR3 loop: CASTDGAEQYF. The CDR3 DNA reads as TGTGCCAGCACGGATGGCGCGGAGCAGTACTTC.

The rearrangement links TRBV7-9 to TRBJ1-1, with 9 nucleotides matching TRBD1. CDR1 is SEHNR, CDR2 FQNEAQ, per germline (reference sequence). The CDR3 extends over 14 amino acids. Trimming at V came to 5 bases and at J to 4 bases, leaving 5 bases not matched to a gene. CDR3 residues: CASSPVTGGTEAFF. The CDR3 DNA follows: TGTGCCAGCAGCCCAGTGACAGGGGGCACTGAAGCTTTCTTT.

The rearrangement joins TRBV20-1 to TRBJ2-7, with a tentative D call TRBD2 (5 bases). Per germline, CDR1 DFQATT and CDR2 SNEGSKA (reference sequence). Trimming stripped 0 bases from V and 0 bases from J, with 9 bases between. CDR3 length: 14 residues. The CDR3 DNA is TGCAGTGCTAGAGAGAGGACTGCCTCCTACGAGCAGTACTTC. Its translation: CSARERTASYEQYF.

The table lists this clonotype with a few counts. The chain links TRBV2 to TRBJ2-1; D may be TRBD1 (5 bases). V was cut by 7 bases and J by 3 bases, with 16 bases left in between. The CDR3 has 15 residues. Per germline, CDR1 SNHLY and CDR2 FYNNEI. The CDR3 spells CASNQGQGNYNEQFF. CDR3 coding DNA: TGTGCCAGCAACCAAGGGCAGGGTAACTACAATGAGCAGTTCTTC.

The V call is TRBV18, the J call TRBJ1-5, with D possibly being TRBD1 (5 bases). Germline CDR1 reads KGHSH; CDR2 reads LQKENI. This CDR3 comprises 14 residues. Trimming left V 3 bases short and J 3 bases short, with 9 bases between. DNA of the CDR3: TGTGCCAGCTCACCCCGGGGGGTCAATCAGCCCCAGCATTTT. Translation: CASSPRGVNQPQHF.

The chain uses TRBV7-6 and TRBJ2-1; D is perhaps TRBD2 (5 bases). The CDR3 contains 16 residues. V lost 2 bases, J lost 2 bases, and 13 bases lay in between. In germline, CDR1 is SGHVS, CDR2 FNYEAQ. The CDR3, as DNA: TGTGCCAGCAGCTTAAAACGGGCTAGCCCCTACAATGAGCAGTTCTTC. Protein product: CASSLKRASPYNEQFF.